The 29 T cell receptor beta chains presented below share a single source sample, sequenced in a study of blood T cell repertoires in COVID-19. Here immunoSEQ multiplex PCR was the method, and the copy in TCRdb shows in-frame clones only, minus some. The sample includes approximately 300,000 clones, 86% of them seen just once. Input material: peripheral blood. The receptors come from a woman between 50 and 59 years old with acute or convalescent COVID-19.

The rearrangement uses TRBV2 and TRBJ2-3; no firm D call. Germline V gives CDR1 SNHLY, CDR2 FYNNEI. The CDR3 totals 13 residues. The germline V and J ends were trimmed by 1 base and 5 bases, with 7 bases remaining between them. CDR3 region: CASSEELEDTQYF. CDR3 DNA sequence: TGTGCCAGCAGTGAAGAGTTAGAAGATACGCAGTATTTT.

The V gene is TRBV18, the J gene TRBJ1-4; TRBD1 is a possible D gene (5 bases). This CDR3 is built from 15 residues. Germline V gene lookup returns CDR1 KGHSH and CDR2 LQKENI. With 0 bases removed from V and 8 bases from J, the gap between germline ends came to 13 bases. The CDR3, as DNA: TGTGCCAGCTCACCACCGATGGGCAGGGAAGAAAAACTGTTTTTT. Translated, it gives CASSPPMGREEKLFF.

This chain connects TRBV6-5 to TRBJ1-3; D gene unclear. Trimming took 0 bases from V and 4 from J, leaving 4 bases between them. The CDR3 covers 13 residues. CDR1 and CDR2 from the germline V gene are MNHEY and SVGAGI. The CDR3 sequence: CASSYSGGNTIYF. The CDR3 DNA is TGTGCCAGCAGTTACTCGGGCGGAAACACCATATATTTT.

The chain recombines TRBV2 with TRBJ2-3; the match to TRBD2 covers 7 bases. CDR1 SNHLY and CDR2 FYNNEI come from the germline V gene. Losses at the gene ends were 10 bases for V and 6 bases for J; bases not matched to a gene: 13. CDR3 size: 14 residues. The CDR3 reads CAILGLAEIDTQYF. DNA of the CDR3: TGTGCCATCTTGGGGCTAGCGGAGATTGATACGCAGTATTTT.

The J gene is TRBJ1-4, the V gene TRBV5-6, with unresolved D. The CDR3 runs to 13 residues. With 4 bases removed from V and 12 bases from J, the gap between germline ends came to 16 bases. Per germline, CDR1 SGHDT and CDR2 YYEEEE. In DNA form, the CDR3 reads TGTGCCAGCAGCCCCCCAAGAGAGCGGGAACTGTTTTTT. This sequence encodes CASSPPRERELFF.

CDR3 nucleotides: TGTGCCAGTAGCATCTCAGCGGGAGGGCCCTGGGAGACCCAGTACTTC. Amino acids: CASSISAGGPWETQYF. The chain recombines TRBV19 with TRBJ2-5, with TRBD2 matching 10 bases. The CDR3 is 16 amino acids. Germline assignment: CDR1 LNHDA and CDR2 SQIVND (reference sequence). V was clipped by 6 bases and J by 5 bases; unmatched bases: 12.

This clone was recorded only once. The chain employs TRBV19 and TRBJ1-3; 7 nucleotides align to TRBD1. Trimming at V came to 3 bases and at J to 6 bases, leaving 8 bases not matched to a gene. Per the germline V gene, CDR1 is LNHDA and CDR2 is SQIVND (reference sequence). The CDR3 runs 15 residues. CDR3 DNA sequence: TGTGCCAGTAGTATCCGGGACAGCGGACCAAACACCATATATTTT. Its translation is CASSIRDSGPNTIYF.

J is TRBJ2-7 and V is TRBV5-1, with TRBD2 identical over 8 bases. V lost 4 bases, J lost 3 bases, and 9 bases stayed unmatched. The CDR3 contains 15 residues. The germline V gene has CDR1 SGHRS and CDR2 YFSETQ. CDR3 DNA: TGCGCCAGCAGCCCGGGAGGGACTATCATCTACGAGCAGTACTTC. Its protein is CASSPGGTIIYEQYF.

The chain links TRBV15 to TRBJ1-6, with no clear D. V dropped 0 bases and J dropped 13 bases, with 7 bases sitting between them. CDR3 length: 12 amino acids. Germline V gene sequence: CDR1 LNHNV, CDR2 YYDKDF (reference sequence). CDR3: CATSRDLAPLHF. The CDR3 region has the DNA TGTGCCACCAGCAGAGATCTAGCGCCCCTCCACTTT.

The chain is built from TRBV30 and TRBJ1-1; D is unresolved. There are 13 residues in the CDR3. The germline gives CDR1 GTSNPN, CDR2 SVGIG (reference sequence). Trimming took 0 bases from V and 4 from J, leaving 9 bases between them. The CDR3 DNA reads as TGTGCCTGGAGTGTAACCACGGGCACTGAAGCTTTCTTT. Amino acids: CAWSVTTGTEAFF.

As regards this clone: Other DNA sequences in the sample encode the same CDR3. V usage is TRBV6-2 or TRBV6-3 and J usage is TRBJ1-2; TRBD1 agrees at 9 bases. The CDR3 sequence is 14 residues long. CDR1 and CDR2 from the germline V gene are MNHEY and SVGEGT. Losses at the gene ends were 5 bases for V and 2 bases for J; bases not matched to a gene: 3. The CDR3 nucleotides are TGTGCCAGCAGTCGGACAGGGGTAAACTATGGCTACACCTTC. This codes for CASSRTGVNYGYTF.

The gene calls are TRBV27 and TRBJ2-7, with 10 bases that match TRBD2. Trimming took 2 bases from V and 4 from J; bases not matched to a gene: 5. There are 15 residues in the CDR3. CDR1 and CDR2 from the germline V gene are MNHEY and SMNVEV (reference sequence). In DNA, the CDR3 is TGTGCCAGCAGTTTAACAGCGGGAGGGCCGTACGAGCAGTACTTC. It translates to CASSLTAGGPYEQYF.

This chain uses TRBV28 with TRBJ1-2; D unclear. The V end was cut by 4 bases, the J end by 8 bases, with 11 bases between. The CDR3 is made up of 12 amino acids. Per the germline V gene, CDR1 is MDHEN and CDR2 is SYDVKM. CDR3 bases: TGTGCCAGCAGTTCTCAACCCAGAGGCTACACCTTC. Translating gives CASSSQPRGYTF.

This rearrangement joins TRBV18 to TRBJ2-2; 8 nucleotides align to TRBD1. The trim removed 3 bases at V and 1 base at J, leaving 7 bases unmatched. CDR1 and CDR2 (germline): KGHSH, LQKENI. The CDR3 spans 17 residues. The CDR3 DNA reads TGTGCCAGCTCACCCTTTTCCGGGACAGGGAACACCGGGGAGCTGTTTTTT. This sequence encodes CASSPFSGTGNTGELFF.

The gene calls are TRBV5-6 and TRBJ2-3; TRBD2 aligns across 7 bases. The ends lost 1 base at V and 8 bases at J; junction bases unmatched: 10. This CDR3 contains 15 residues. Germline V CDR1 and CDR2: SGHDT, YYEEEE. CDR3 loop: CASSLYGTIGVTQYF. CDR3 sequence (DNA): TGTGCCAGCAGCTTGTACGGGACTATAGGGGTTACGCAGTATTTT.

The V gene is TRBV3-1 (or the pseudogene TRBV3-2), the J gene TRBJ2-1; 13 bases are shared with TRBD2. The CDR3 has 18 amino acids. The germline CDR1 and CDR2 sequences are LGHDT and YNNKEL (reference sequence). V gave up 5 bases and J gave up 9 bases; unmatched junction bases: 16. The CDR3 loop reads CASSAHHLGLAGDGEQFF. The CDR3, as DNA: TGTGCCAGCAGCGCACACCATCTAGGACTAGCGGGAGATGGTGAGCAGTTCTTC.

This chain uses TRBV4-1 with TRBJ2-1; 9 bases agree with TRBD1. Germline V CDR1 and CDR2: MGHRA, YSYEKL. After removal of 3 bases from V and 7 bases from J, the junction contained 7 bases not matched to a gene. The CDR3 runs 15 residues. The CDR3 bases are TGCGCCAGCAGCCACCGGGACAGGGAACAGAATGAGCAGTTCTTC. Amino acid sequence: CASSHRDREQNEQFF.

The rearrangement uses TRBV28 and TRBJ1-2, with no clear D. The CDR3 runs to 11 residues. In germline, CDR1 is MDHEN, CDR2 SYDVKM. The V and J ends lost 5 bases and 6 bases respectively, with 7 bases between them. Here the CDR3 DNA reads TGTGCCAGCAGTGACAACCATGGCTACACCTTC. Protein: CASSDNHGYTF.

V is TRBV6-6 and J is TRBJ1-1; TRBD1 aligns across 10 bases. Germline V gene data show CDR1 as MNHNY and CDR2 as SVGAGI (reference sequence). This CDR3 comprises 17 residues. The V and J ends lost 5 bases and 2 bases, in that order; junction bases with no gene match: 11. The CDR3 sequence is CASSPWTGGVSNTEAFF. CDR3 DNA sequence: TGTGCCAGCAGTCCATGGACAGGGGGAGTGTCAAACACTGAAGCTTTCTTT.

This chain uses TRBV19 with TRBJ1-4; the D gene is possibly TRBD1 (6 bases). The CDR3 spans 13 residues. Per the germline V gene, CDR1 is LNHDA and CDR2 is SQIVND (reference sequence). Trimming stripped 11 bases from V and 4 bases from J, with 14 bases between. For the CDR3, the DNA is TGTGCCGTTTTGGACAGCGGTAATGAAAAACTGTTTTTT. Encoded protein: CAVLDSGNEKLFF.

This chain links TRBV13 with TRBJ1-6; tentatively, D is TRBD1 (5 bases). V was shortened by 1 base and J by 2 bases, with 9 bases between the two germline ends. This CDR3 has 16 amino acids. Germline CDR1 reads PRHDT; CDR2 reads FYEKMQ (reference sequence). CDR3 region: CASSLVRVTYNSPLHF. CDR3 coding DNA: TGTGCCAGCAGCTTAGTCAGGGTGACCTATAATTCACCCCTCCACTTT.

This chain links TRBV6-6 with TRBJ1-5; D is perhaps TRBD1 (5 bases). Between the trimmed V and J ends, which lost 4 bases and 8 bases, there was a span of 12 bases. In germline, CDR1 is MNHNY, CDR2 SVGAGI (reference sequence). The CDR3 consists of 13 residues. CDR3 sequence: CASSSQGGEPQHF. CDR3 nucleotides: TGTGCCAGCAGTTCGCAGGGTGGTGAGCCCCAGCATTTT.

This rearrangement joins TRBV20-1 to TRBJ2-5; D is unresolved. CDR1 DFQATT and CDR2 SNEGSKA come from the germline V gene (reference sequence). CDR3 length: 12 amino acids. Trimming stripped 3 bases from V and 9 bases from J, with 14 bases between. The CDR3 DNA is TGCAGTGCTAGTTCCCCCGATCGGGCCCAGTACTTC. This translates into CSASSPDRAQYF.

The V call is TRBV5-1, the J call TRBJ1-5, with D possibly matching TRBD1 (5 bases). The CDR3 has 15 amino acids. CDR1 is SGHRS, CDR2 YFSETQ, per germline. V was shortened by 0 bases and J by 7 bases, with 14 bases between the two germline ends. The CDR3 DNA is TGCGCCAGCAGCTTGGATCCAGGGATAGACCAGCCCCAGCATTTT. Its translation is CASSLDPGIDQPQHF.

This chain uses TRBV2 with TRBJ1-5; TRBD1 is a possible D gene (5 bases). Germline CDR1 reads SNHLY; CDR2 reads FYNNEI. The CDR3 consists of 13 residues. V was shortened by 1 base and J by 4 bases, with 5 bases between the two germline ends. The CDR3, as DNA: TGTGCCAGCAGTGAAGAGGGGAATCAGCCCCAGCATTTT. It translates to CASSEEGNQPQHF.

The chain combines TRBV9 with TRBJ2-5; 7 bases match TRBD2. The trim removed 2 bases at V and 2 bases at J, leaving 6 bases unmatched. Germline V gene data show CDR1 as SGDLS and CDR2 as YYNGEE. The CDR3 is 15 residues long. The CDR3 coding sequence is TGTGCCAGCAGCGTCGGAGGGAGGGAACAAGAGACCCAGTACTTC. This encodes CASSVGGREQETQYF.

The rearrangement uses TRBV2 and TRBJ2-3; 7 bases line up with TRBD2. Trimming took 4 bases from V and 4 from J; bases not matched to a gene: 5. The germline V gene encodes CDR1 SNHLY and CDR2 FYNNEI. The CDR3 is 14 residues long. Here the CDR3 reads CASSGLAGADTQYF. The DNA of the CDR3 is TGTGCCAGCAGTGGACTAGCTGGGGCAGATACGCAGTATTTT.

This clone was counted between two and nine times. V is TRBV4-2 and J is TRBJ2-5; D perhaps matches TRBD2 (7 bases). CDR1 is LGHNA and CDR2 is YNFKEQ in the germline V gene. Trimming took off 1 base at V and 5 bases at J, with 14 bases between the two ends. CDR3 length: 15 residues. The CDR3 protein is CASSQGSAGAETQYF. The CDR3 DNA follows: TGTGCCAGCAGCCAAGGATCGGCGGGGGCTGAGACCCAGTACTTC.

This clone was seen only once. V usage is TRBV12-3 or TRBV12-4 and J usage is TRBJ2-7, with D maybe TRBD1 (6 bases). The ends were cut back, 2 bases at V and 5 bases at J, with 10 bases in the middle. The CDR3 loop spans 13 amino acids. CDR3 in amino acids: CASSLYGGDEQYF. The CDR3 nucleotides read TGTGCCAGCAGTTTATATGGGGGCGACGAGCAGTACTTC.